Presented here are 16 T cell receptor beta chains from one specimen sequenced in a study of CD8+ T cells in alopecia areata. Following extraction, RNA underwent reverse transcription to cDNA, which served as the sequencing template. Sequencing used immunoSEQ multiplex PCR; TCRdb keeps in-frame clones, though not all of them. The data show about 130,000 clones, around 49% seen once. Source: CD8+ T cells sorted from blood, taken at week 0. These receptors were taken from a human donor with alopecia areata.

The rearrangement uses TRBV5-6 and TRBJ1-6; no clear D gene. From germline, CDR1 is SGHDT and CDR2 YYEEEE. Between the trimmed V and J ends, which lost 0 bases and 8 bases, there was a span of 15 bases. The CDR3 loop spans 16 amino acids. The CDR3 loop is CASSLGAGMGDSPLHF. CDR3 in DNA: TGTGCCAGCAGCTTGGGTGCGGGCATGGGTGATTCACCCCTCCACTTT.

V gene TRBV30 combines with J gene TRBJ1-1, with D hard to call. With 3 bases removed from V and 7 bases from J, the gap between germline ends came to 15 bases. There are 13 residues in the CDR3. Germline CDR1 is GTSNPN and CDR2 is SVGIG (reference sequence). The CDR3 is CAWSPQPGSEAFF. The CDR3 bases are TGTGCCTGGAGCCCTCAACCAGGAAGTGAAGCTTTCTTT.

V gene TRBV30 combines with J gene TRBJ2-5; tentatively, D is TRBD1 or TRBD2 (5 bases each). This CDR3 has 11 amino acids. V lost 8 bases and J 9 bases, leaving 16 bases between the germline ends. Germline CDR1 reads GTSNPN; CDR2 reads SVGIG (reference sequence). The CDR3 sequence is CARGATQAQYF. The CDR3 DNA follows: TGTGCCCGGGGCGCAACGCAGGCCCAGTACTTC.

This clone has just a few counts. V and J are TRBV29-1 and TRBJ2-2; D may match TRBD1 or TRBD2 (5 bases each). V lost 4 bases to trimming and J lost 2 bases, with 8 bases between them. The CDR3 is 13 amino acids. Germline loops: CDR1 SQVTM, CDR2 ANQGSEA. As DNA, the CDR3 is TGCAGCGTTGGAGGGGTCAACACCGGGGAGCTGTTTTTT. Protein product: CSVGGVNTGELFF.

The chain combines TRBV5-6 with TRBJ1-1; D is perhaps TRBD1 (5 bases). Trimming pared 4 bases from V and 3 bases from J, leaving 19 bases between. Germline V CDR1 and CDR2: SGHDT, YYEEEE. This CDR3 region has 16 residues. As DNA, the CDR3 is TGTGCCAGCAGCCCCATAGGAGGGGCGGAGGACACTGAAGCTTTCTTT. It codes for CASSPIGGAEDTEAFF.

The count of this clone is one. This sequence joins TRBV2 and TRBJ2-5; D is unresolved. V was pared by 6 bases and J by 5 bases, with 16 bases between. The CDR3 spans 14 residues. In germline, CDR1 is SNHLY, CDR2 FYNNEI. CDR3 nucleotide sequence: TGTGCCAGCAGGCATGGGCCAAACATGGAGACCCAGTACTTC. This sequence encodes CASRHGPNMETQYF.

The genes are TRBV29-1 and TRBJ2-7; 11 bases are a match to TRBD1. The CDR3 has 13 amino acids. The germline gives CDR1 SQVTM, CDR2 ANQGSEA. V gave up 6 bases and J gave up 2 bases; unmatched junction bases: 3. This CDR3 reads CSVQGQGAYEQYF. The CDR3 DNA follows: TGCAGCGTCCAGGGACAGGGGGCCTACGAGCAGTACTTC.

V is TRBV6-1 and J is TRBJ2-3; 11 nucleotides match TRBD2. From germline, CDR1 is MNHNS and CDR2 SASEGT. Germline trimming cut 3 bases from V and 2 bases from J; bases unmatched to any gene: 4. This CDR3 has 16 residues. The CDR3 protein is CASSDLSGGATDTQYF. The CDR3, as DNA: TGTGCCAGCAGTGACCTTAGCGGGGGGGCCACAGATACGCAGTATTTT.

The chain joins TRBV7-3 to TRBJ2-3, with 11 nucleotides matching TRBD2. The CDR3 totals 14 residues. With V trimmed by 3 bases and J by 4 bases, 0 bases remained unmatched. The V gene's germline CDR1 is SGHTA and CDR2 FQGTGA. CDR3 in amino acids: CASSLTSGADTQYF. As DNA, the CDR3 is TGTGCCAGCAGCTTGACTAGCGGGGCAGATACGCAGTATTTT.

V is TRBV30 and J is TRBJ1-1; D might be TRBD1 (6 bases). The V end was cut by 0 bases, the J end by 0 bases, with 29 bases between. This CDR3 comprises 21 residues. CDR1 and CDR2 from the germline V gene are GTSNPN and SVGIG (reference sequence). The CDR3 region is CAWSVLGQGMAYPRMNTEAFF. The CDR3, as DNA: TGTGCCTGGAGTGTACTAGGCCAGGGGATGGCCTACCCTAGGATGAACACTGAAGCTTTCTTT.

A few counts support this clone. The chain has TRBV7-2 and TRBJ2-5; D call uncertain. The CDR3 spans 15 residues. From germline, CDR1 is SGHTA and CDR2 FQGNSA. Trimming pared 2 bases from V and 0 bases from J, leaving 10 bases between. The CDR3 reads CASSLIDGYQETQYF. The CDR3 DNA reads TGTGCCAGCAGCTTAATCGACGGGTACCAAGAGACCCAGTACTTC. Full variable domain (outside the CDR3, taken from reference TRBV7-2 and TRBJ2-5): GAGVSQSPSNKVTEKGKDVELRCDPISGHTALYWYRQSLGQGLEFLIYFQGNSAPDKSGLPSDRFSAERTGGSVSTLTIQRTQQEDSAVYLCASSLIDGYQETQYFGPGTRLLVL.

A few counts support this clone. The rearrangement links TRBV30 to TRBJ2-7; 8 bases are shared with TRBD1. Germline CDR1 and CDR2: GTSNPN and SVGIG (reference sequence). The CDR3 is 13 residues long. The V gene end was trimmed by 5 bases and the J gene end by 4 bases; junction bases not matched to a gene: 7. The CDR3 loop is CAWETGAGYEQYF. The CDR3 nucleotides read TGTGCCTGGGAGACAGGGGCGGGTTACGAGCAGTACTTC.

Only a few counts were recorded for this clone. The V call is TRBV30, the J call TRBJ1-4; D remains ambiguous. There are 14 residues in the CDR3. The germline gives CDR1 GTSNPN, CDR2 SVGIG (reference sequence). V shed 4 bases and J shed 0 bases, with 9 bases lying between them. The CDR3 coding sequence is TGTGCCTGGAATCTAGTGTCAACTAATGAAAAACTGTTTTTT. Its translation is CAWNLVSTNEKLFF.

This clone turned up a few times. DNA for the CDR3: TGCGCCAGCAGCGATGAGGTCTACGAGCAGTACTTC. Protein product: CASSDEVYEQYF. The rearrangement links TRBV5-1 to TRBJ2-7; D uncertain. The CDR3 has 12 residues. Germline V gives CDR1 SGHRS, CDR2 YFSETQ. Trimming took off 4 bases at V and 3 bases at J, with 8 bases between the two ends.

The V gene is TRBV15, the J gene TRBJ2-3; 9 bases line up with TRBD2. J was trimmed by 3 bases and V by 5 bases; bases with no gene match: 3. Germline lookup yields CDR1 LNHNV and CDR2 YYDKDF (reference sequence). The CDR3 extends over 14 amino acids. The CDR3 DNA sequence: TGTGCCACCAGCTCTAGCGGGGTTACAGATACGCAGTATTTT. Translating gives CATSSSGVTDTQYF.

The chain employs TRBV6-5 and TRBJ2-3; D gene ambiguous. Trimming pared 5 bases from V and 2 bases from J, leaving 11 bases between. Germline CDR1 MNHEY, CDR2 SVGAGI. The CDR3 length is 14 residues. CDR3 sequence reads: CASSAGYPTDTQYF. DNA for the CDR3: TGTGCCAGCAGTGCCGGATACCCCACAGATACGCAGTATTTT.